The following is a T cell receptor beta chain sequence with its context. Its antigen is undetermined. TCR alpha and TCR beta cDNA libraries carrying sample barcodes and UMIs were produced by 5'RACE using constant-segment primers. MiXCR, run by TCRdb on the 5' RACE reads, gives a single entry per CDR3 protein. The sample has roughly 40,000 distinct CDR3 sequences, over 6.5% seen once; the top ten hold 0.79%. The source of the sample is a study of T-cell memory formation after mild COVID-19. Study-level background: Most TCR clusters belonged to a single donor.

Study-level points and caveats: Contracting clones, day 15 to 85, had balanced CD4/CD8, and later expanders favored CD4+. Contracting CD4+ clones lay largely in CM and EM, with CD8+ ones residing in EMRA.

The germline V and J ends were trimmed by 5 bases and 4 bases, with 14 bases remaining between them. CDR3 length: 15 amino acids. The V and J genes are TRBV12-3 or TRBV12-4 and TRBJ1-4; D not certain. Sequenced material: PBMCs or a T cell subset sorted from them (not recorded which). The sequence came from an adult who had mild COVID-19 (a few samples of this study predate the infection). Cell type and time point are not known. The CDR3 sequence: CASSPGRILNEKLFF. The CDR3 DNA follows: TGTGCCAGCAGTCCCGGACGGATCCTTAATGAAAAACTGTTTTTT.